This passage covers 19 T cell receptor beta chains from one sample sequenced in a study of cytotoxic CD8 clonotypes in ibrutinib-treated CLL. Produced via immunoSEQ multiplex PCR; TCRdb's table is partial and in-frame only. Here the sample spans some 70,000 clones, about 63% being singletons. Sequencing was performed on PBMCs, taken after 12 months of ibrutinib treatment. These receptors originate from a human donor with chronic lymphocytic leukemia.

The chain couples TRBV7-8 to TRBJ1-2, with a weak D call TRBD1 (6 bases). The CDR3 runs to 15 residues. The germline V gene has CDR1 SGHVS and CDR2 FQNEAQ. The ends were cut back, 1 base at V and 4 bases at J, with 13 bases in the middle. The CDR3 coding sequence is TGTGCCAGCAGCTTAGGGCAGGGAGGGGGCTATGGCTACACCTTC. It is translated as CASSLGQGGGYGYTF.

This clone is labeled medium-sized. V and J are TRBV9 and TRBJ1-2; D is possibly TRBD1 (5 bases). The CDR3 runs to 14 residues. The germline gives CDR1 SGDLS, CDR2 YYNGEE. Between the trimmed V and J ends, which lost 3 bases and 8 bases, there was a span of 17 bases. The CDR3 is CASSAQLAGGGYTF. CDR3 in DNA: TGTGCCAGCAGCGCACAACTAGCTGGGGGAGGCTACACCTTC. Complete variable domain (other parts from reference TRBV9 and TRBJ1-2): DSGVTQTPKHLITATGQRVTLRCSPRSGDLSVYWYQQSLDQGLQFLIQYYNGEERAKGNILERFSAQQFPDLHSELNLSSLELGDSALYFCASSAQLAGGGYTFGSGTRLTVV.

The chain carries TRBV30 and TRBJ1-6; D possibly corresponds to TRBD1 (6 bases). Trimming pared 2 bases from V and 5 bases from J, leaving 16 bases between. Germline V gene sequence: CDR1 GTSNPN, CDR2 SVGIG (reference sequence). This CDR3 spans 16 amino acids. The CDR3 nucleotides are TGTGCCTGGAGTACAGGTGGGGGGGCTAATAATTCACCCCTCCACTTT. Its translation is CAWSTGGGANNSPLHF.

This clone was counted only a few times. The rearrangement uses TRBV10-1 and TRBJ1-2; D remains ambiguous. CDR1 and CDR2 from the germline V gene are WNHNN and SYGVQD (reference sequence). V lost 5 bases and J 2 bases, leaving 9 bases between the germline ends. The CDR3 has 13 residues. The CDR3 DNA sequence: TGCGCCAGCAGTCCGAAGCGGAACTATGGCTACACCTTC. Residues: CASSPKRNYGYTF.

This clone was seen a handful of times. The V gene is TRBV6-5, the J gene TRBJ1-2, with D hard to call. Per germline, CDR1 MNHEY and CDR2 SVGAGI. CDR3 length equals 14 residues. The V gene lost 2 bases and the J gene lost 4 bases, with 11 bases spanning the gap. The chain's CDR3 is CASSYAPGLYGYTF. The CDR3 bases are TGTGCCAGCAGTTACGCTCCGGGCCTCTATGGCTACACCTTC.

The rearrangement uses TRBV7-2 and TRBJ2-1; D may correspond to TRBD1 or TRBD2 (5 bases each). V lost 0 bases, J lost 15 bases, and 15 bases lay in between. The germline gives CDR1 SGHTA, CDR2 FQGNSA. CDR3 length: 13 residues. CDR3 protein: CASSLASTPGAFF. The CDR3 coding sequence is TGTGCCAGCAGCTTAGCGTCGACCCCCGGGGCGTTCTTC. Full variable domain (outside the CDR3, taken from reference TRBV7-2 and TRBJ2-1): GAGVSQSPSNKVTEKGKDVELRCDPISGHTALYWYRQSLGQGLEFLIYFQGNSAPDKSGLPSDRFSAERTGGSVSTLTIQRTQQEDSAVYLCASSLASTPGAFFGPGTRLTVL.

This rearrangement joins TRBV6-5 to TRBJ1-1, with 11 positions matching TRBD1. Germline values: CDR1 MNHEY, CDR2 SVGAGI. This CDR3 has 15 amino acids. The ends lost 5 bases at V and 7 bases at J; junction bases unmatched: 9. The CDR3: CASSQGTGGESEAFF. CDR3 DNA sequence: TGTGCCAGCAGTCAAGGGACAGGGGGGGAGAGTGAAGCTTTCTTT.

This clone is labeled as medium-sized. CDR3 DNA sequence: TGTGCCAGCAGCTCGTTGGCGGGGGGCTACGAGCAGTACTTC. Residues: CASSSLAGGYEQYF. The genes are TRBV5-4 and TRBJ2-7, with 8 positions matching TRBD2. The CDR3 sequence is 14 residues long. V lost 3 bases, J lost 3 bases, and 5 bases stayed unmatched. Germline-derived CDR1 and CDR2 are SGHNT and YYREEE (reference sequence).

This clone has only a few counts. The genes are TRBV5-1 and TRBJ2-2; no reliable D call. The CDR3 has 13 amino acids. Germline CDR1 is SGHRS and CDR2 is YFSETQ. The V end was cut by 0 bases, the J end by 7 bases, with 7 bases between. CDR3: CASSLAIDGELFF. The CDR3 region has the DNA TGCGCCAGCAGCTTGGCCATCGACGGGGAGCTGTTTTTT.

This chain links TRBV18 with TRBJ1-4, with TRBD1 matching 9 bases. Unmatched junction bases numbered 2, after V lost 1 base and J lost 5 bases. This CDR3 is built from 15 residues. Germline values: CDR1 KGHSH, CDR2 LQKENI. Here the CDR3 reads CASSPLGQGNEKLFF. In DNA, the CDR3 is TGTGCCAGCTCACCACTAGGACAGGGGAATGAAAAACTGTTTTTT.

The J gene is TRBJ2-1, the V gene TRBV5-3; 10 bases line up with TRBD1. TRBV5-3 belongs to the ORF category, with a function that is uncertain. This CDR3 spans 18 amino acids. V lost 0 bases and J lost 2; bases outside the gene matches: 8. The CDR3 here is CARSLGLDRGQPYNEQFF. CDR3 DNA: TGTGCCAGAAGCTTGGGCCTCGACAGGGGGCAGCCCTACAATGAGCAGTTCTTC.

The rearrangement links TRBV2 to TRBJ1-4; D is uncertain. Germline loops: CDR1 SNHLY, CDR2 FYNNEI. Trimming took off 3 bases at V and 0 bases at J, with 8 bases between the two ends. The CDR3 loop spans 15 amino acids. This CDR3 reads CASSEAVATNEKLFF. DNA of the CDR3: TGTGCCAGCAGTGAGGCAGTTGCAACTAATGAAAAACTGTTTTTT.

Worth noting for this clone: Other nucleotide sequences from this sample produce the same CDR3. The chain employs TRBV6-5 and TRBJ1-6; D gene ambiguous. Germline V lookup: CDR1 MNHEY, CDR2 SVGAGI. V shed 5 bases and J shed 0 bases, with 5 bases lying between them. This CDR3 contains 14 residues. CDR3 bases: TGTGCCAGCAGTCCCAGCTCCTATAATTCACCCCTCCACTTT. As protein: CASSPSSYNSPLHF.

The rearrangement links TRBV7-9 to TRBJ1-2; D is undetermined. The germline V gene has CDR1 SEHNR and CDR2 FQNEAQ (reference sequence). V lost 5 bases and J 4 bases, leaving 8 bases between the germline ends. The CDR3 is made up of 12 amino acids. The CDR3 coding sequence is TGTGCCAGCAGCGAGATAAGCTATGGCTACACCTTC. Amino acid sequence: CASSEISYGYTF.

This sequence joins TRBV7-2 and TRBJ2-5; weak D call: TRBD2 (6 bases). V was cut by 8 bases and J by 0 bases, with 7 bases left in between. CDR1 is SGHTA, CDR2 FQGNSA, per germline. CDR3 length: 12 amino acids. The CDR3 nucleotides are TGTGCCAGCGGAGGGTACCAAGAGACCCAGTACTTC. It specifies CASGGYQETQYF.

Here the CDR3 reads CASSLGSTNTEAFF. The CDR3 nucleotides are TGTGCCAGCAGCTTGGGCAGTACGAACACTGAAGCTTTCTTT. The chain has TRBV5-4 and TRBJ1-1; no reliable D call. CDR3 length: 14 residues. Between the trimmed V and J ends, which lost 0 bases and 1 base, there was a span of 7 bases. Germline loops: CDR1 SGHNT, CDR2 YYREEE (reference sequence).

The chain links TRBV7-2 to TRBJ2-2; D unresolved. Trimming shortened V by 1 base and J by 6 bases, and 9 bases separated the two germline ends. The CDR3 contains 14 residues. Germline V gene lookup returns CDR1 SGHTA and CDR2 FQGNSA. CDR3 in DNA: TGTGCCAGCAGCTTAGTCCGTATCCCCGGGGAGCTGTTTTTT. The encoded protein is CASSLVRIPGELFF.

V usage is TRBV7-7 and J usage is TRBJ2-3; D uncertain. Germline assignment: CDR1 SSHAT and CDR2 FNYEAQ (reference sequence). CDR3 size: 13 residues. Trimming took off 6 bases at V and 3 bases at J, with 10 bases between the two ends. The CDR3 here is CASSRVGTDTQYF. The CDR3 coding sequence is TGTGCCAGCAGTAGGGTCGGAACAGATACGCAGTATTTT.

The rearrangement joins TRBV29-1 to TRBJ2-5, with 11 nucleotides matching TRBD2. Unmatched junction bases numbered 8, after V lost 2 bases and J lost 3 bases. Germline loops: CDR1 SQVTM, CDR2 ANQGSEA. The CDR3 has 16 residues. The CDR3 loop reads CSVESASGGLEETQYF. The DNA for the CDR3 is TGCAGCGTTGAATCAGCTAGCGGGGGGTTAGAAGAGACCCAGTACTTC.